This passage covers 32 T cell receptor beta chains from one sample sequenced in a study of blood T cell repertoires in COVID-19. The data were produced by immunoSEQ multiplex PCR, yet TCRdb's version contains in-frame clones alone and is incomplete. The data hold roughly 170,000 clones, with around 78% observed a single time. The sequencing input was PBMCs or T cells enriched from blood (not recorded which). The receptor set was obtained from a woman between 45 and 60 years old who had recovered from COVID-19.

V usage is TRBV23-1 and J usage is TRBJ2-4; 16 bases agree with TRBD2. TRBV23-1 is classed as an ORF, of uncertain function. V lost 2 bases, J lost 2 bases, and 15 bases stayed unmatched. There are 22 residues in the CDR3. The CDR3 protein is CASSQGTSGGASFLGSKNIQYF. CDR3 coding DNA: TGCGCCAGCAGTCAAGGGACTAGCGGGGGGGCTTCATTTCTCGGGTCCAAAAACATTCAGTACTTC.

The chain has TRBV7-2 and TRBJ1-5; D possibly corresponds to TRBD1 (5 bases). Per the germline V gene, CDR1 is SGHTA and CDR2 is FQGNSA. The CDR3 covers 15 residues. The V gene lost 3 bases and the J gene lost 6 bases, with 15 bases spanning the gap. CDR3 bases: TGTGCCAGCAGCTTTTTCGGCCAGGGCGGTCAGCCCCAGCATTTT. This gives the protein CASSFFGQGGQPQHF.

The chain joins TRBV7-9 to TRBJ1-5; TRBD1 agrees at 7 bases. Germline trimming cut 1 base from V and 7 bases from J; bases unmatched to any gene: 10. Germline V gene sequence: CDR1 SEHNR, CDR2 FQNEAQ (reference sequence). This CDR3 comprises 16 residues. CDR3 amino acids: CASSLGSTGMNQPQHF. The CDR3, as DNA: TGTGCCAGCAGCTTAGGATCGACAGGGATGAACCAGCCCCAGCATTTT.

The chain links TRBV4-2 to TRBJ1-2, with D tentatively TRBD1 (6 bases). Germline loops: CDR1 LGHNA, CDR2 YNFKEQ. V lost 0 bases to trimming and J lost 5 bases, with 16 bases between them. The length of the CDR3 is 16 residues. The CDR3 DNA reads TGTGCCAGCAGCCAAGACCGAGGCGGGGGGGCATATGGCTACACCTTC. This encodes CASSQDRGGGAYGYTF.

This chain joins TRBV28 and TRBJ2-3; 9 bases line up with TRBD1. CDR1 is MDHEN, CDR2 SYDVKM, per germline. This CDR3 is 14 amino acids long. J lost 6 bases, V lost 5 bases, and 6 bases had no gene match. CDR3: CASSRRQGVDTQYF. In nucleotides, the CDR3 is TGTGCCAGCAGTAGAAGACAGGGGGTGGATACGCAGTATTTT. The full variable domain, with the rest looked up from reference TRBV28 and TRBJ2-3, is DVKVTQSSRYLVKRTGEKVFLECVQDMDHENMFWYRQDPGLGLRLIYFSYDVKMKEKGDIPEGYSVSREKKERFSLILESASTNQTSMYLCASSRRQGVDTQYFGPGTRLTVL.

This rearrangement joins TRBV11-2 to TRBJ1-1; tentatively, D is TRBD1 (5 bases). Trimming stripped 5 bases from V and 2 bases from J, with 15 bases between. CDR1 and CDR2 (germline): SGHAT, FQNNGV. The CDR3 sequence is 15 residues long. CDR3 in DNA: TGTGCCAGCAGCACCTCAGGGATTTTCAACACTGAAGCTTTCTTT. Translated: CASSTSGIFNTEAFF. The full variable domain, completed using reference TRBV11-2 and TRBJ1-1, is EAGVAQSPRYKIIEKRQSVAFWCNPISGHATLYWYQQILGQGPKLLIQFQNNGVVDDSQLPKDRFSAERLKGVDSTLKIQPAKLEDSAVYLCASSTSGIFNTEAFFGQGTRLTVV.

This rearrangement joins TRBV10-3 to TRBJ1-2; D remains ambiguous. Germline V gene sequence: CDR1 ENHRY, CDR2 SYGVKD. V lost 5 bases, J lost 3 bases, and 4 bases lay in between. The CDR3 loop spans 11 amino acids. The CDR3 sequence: CAISRDYGYTF. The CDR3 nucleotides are TGTGCCATCAGTCGTGACTATGGCTACACCTTC.

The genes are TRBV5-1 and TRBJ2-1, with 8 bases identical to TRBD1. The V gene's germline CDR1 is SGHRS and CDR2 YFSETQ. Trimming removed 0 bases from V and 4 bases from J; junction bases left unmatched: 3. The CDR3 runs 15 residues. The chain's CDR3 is CASSLAGQVYNEQFF. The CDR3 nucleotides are TGCGCCAGCAGCTTGGCGGGACAGGTGTACAATGAGCAGTTCTTC.

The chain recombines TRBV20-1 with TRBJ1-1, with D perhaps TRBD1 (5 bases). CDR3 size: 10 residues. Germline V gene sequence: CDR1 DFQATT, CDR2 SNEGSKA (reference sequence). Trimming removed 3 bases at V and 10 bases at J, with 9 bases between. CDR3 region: CSARGRGAFF. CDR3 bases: TGCAGTGCTAGGGGGCGCGGAGCTTTCTTT.

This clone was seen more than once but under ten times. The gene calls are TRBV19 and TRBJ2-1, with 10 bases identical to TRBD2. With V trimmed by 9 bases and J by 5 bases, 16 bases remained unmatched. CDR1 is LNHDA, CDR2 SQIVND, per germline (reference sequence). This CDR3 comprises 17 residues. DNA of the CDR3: TGTGCCAGCCGAGCACTTCCCCTAGCGGGGGTAAACAATGAGCAGTTCTTC. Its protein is CASRALPLAGVNNEQFF.

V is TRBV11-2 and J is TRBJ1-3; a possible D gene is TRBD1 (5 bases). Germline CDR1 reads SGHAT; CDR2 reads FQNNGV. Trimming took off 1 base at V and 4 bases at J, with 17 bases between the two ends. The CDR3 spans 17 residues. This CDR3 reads CASSLVRGGGPGNTIYF. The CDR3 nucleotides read TGTGCCAGCAGCTTAGTCCGTGGGGGGGGTCCGGGAAACACCATATATTTT.

CDR3: CSASDRGAGYGYTF. CDR3 bases: TGCAGTGCTAGTGACAGGGGGGCCGGCTATGGCTACACCTTC. The chain has TRBV20-1 and TRBJ1-2; TRBD1 agrees at 9 bases. J lost 4 bases, V lost 3 bases, and 6 bases had no gene match. CDR3 length: 14 amino acids. CDR1 and CDR2 from the germline V gene are DFQATT and SNEGSKA (reference sequence).

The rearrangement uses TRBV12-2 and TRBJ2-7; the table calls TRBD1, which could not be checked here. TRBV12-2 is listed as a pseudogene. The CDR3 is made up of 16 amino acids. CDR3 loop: CASRLASLQVSYEQYV. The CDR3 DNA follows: TGTGCAAGTCGCTTAGCAAGTTTACAAGTGTCCTACGAGCAGTACGTC.

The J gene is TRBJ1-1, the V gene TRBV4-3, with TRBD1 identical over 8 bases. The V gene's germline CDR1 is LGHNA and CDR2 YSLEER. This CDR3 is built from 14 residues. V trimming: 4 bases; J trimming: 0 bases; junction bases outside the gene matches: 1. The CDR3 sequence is CASSRGQVNTEAFF. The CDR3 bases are TGCGCCAGCAGCCGGGGACAGGTGAACACTGAAGCTTTCTTT.

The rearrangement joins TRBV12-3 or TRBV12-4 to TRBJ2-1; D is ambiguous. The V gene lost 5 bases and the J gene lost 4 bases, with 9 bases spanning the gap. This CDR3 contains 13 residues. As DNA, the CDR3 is TGTGCCAGCAGTCCACTTGAGTACAATGAGCAGTTCTTC. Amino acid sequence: CASSPLEYNEQFF.

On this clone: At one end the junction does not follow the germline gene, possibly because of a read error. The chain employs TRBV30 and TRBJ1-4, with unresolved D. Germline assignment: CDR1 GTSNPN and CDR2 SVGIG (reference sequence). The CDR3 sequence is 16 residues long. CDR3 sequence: CAGRLLGAHVNEKLFF. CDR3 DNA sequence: TGTGCCGGGAGGCTTTTAGGAGCGCATGTAAATGAAAAACTGTTTTTT.

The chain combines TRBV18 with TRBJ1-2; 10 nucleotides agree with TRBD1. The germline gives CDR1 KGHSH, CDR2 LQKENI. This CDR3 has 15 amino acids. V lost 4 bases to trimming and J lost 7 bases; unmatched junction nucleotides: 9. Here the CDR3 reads CASSQPGTGDFGYTF. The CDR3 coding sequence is TGTGCCAGCTCACAACCCGGGACAGGGGACTTTGGCTACACCTTC.

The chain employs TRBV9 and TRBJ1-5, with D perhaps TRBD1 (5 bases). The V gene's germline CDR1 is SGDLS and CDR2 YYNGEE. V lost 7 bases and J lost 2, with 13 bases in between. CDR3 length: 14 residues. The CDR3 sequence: CASSDSLGNQPQHF. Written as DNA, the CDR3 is TGTGCCAGCTCAGACAGCCTTGGCAATCAGCCCCAGCATTTT.

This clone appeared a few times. The CDR3 loop reads CASSEDSWGQPQHF. CDR3 sequence (DNA): TGTGCCAGCAGTGAAGACAGCTGGGGTCAGCCCCAGCATTTT. The chain is built from TRBV6-4 and TRBJ1-5; D perhaps matches TRBD1 (5 bases). CDR1 is MRHNA and CDR2 is SNTAGT in the germline V gene. The CDR3 covers 14 residues. The V end was cut by 3 bases, the J end by 6 bases, with 12 bases between.

CDR3 sequence (DNA): TGTGCCAGCAGTGCCCGGGACAGGGGCACAGATACGCAGTATTTT. It specifies CASSARDRGTDTQYF. This rearrangement joins TRBV6-4 to TRBJ2-3; TRBD1 aligns across 9 bases. The CDR3 has 15 amino acids. Germline CDR1 reads MRHNA; CDR2 reads SNTAGT. Germline trimming cut 4 bases from V and 1 base from J; bases unmatched to any gene: 3.

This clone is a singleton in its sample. CDR3 in DNA: TGTGCCAGCCGAGACACGCACAACACCGGGGAGCTGTTTTTT. Translated, it gives CASRDTHNTGELFF. The chain couples TRBV25-1 to TRBJ2-2; D gene ambiguous. Per the germline V gene, CDR1 is MGHDK and CDR2 is SYGVNS. The CDR3 consists of 14 residues. V dropped 8 bases and J dropped 2 bases, with 12 bases sitting between them.

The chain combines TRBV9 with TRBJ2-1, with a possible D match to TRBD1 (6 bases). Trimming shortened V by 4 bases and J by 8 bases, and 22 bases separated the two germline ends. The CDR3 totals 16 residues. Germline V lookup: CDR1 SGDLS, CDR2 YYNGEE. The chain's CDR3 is CASSSKGDLYEHEQFF. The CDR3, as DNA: TGTGCCAGCAGCTCCAAGGGGGACCTTTACGAACATGAGCAGTTCTTC. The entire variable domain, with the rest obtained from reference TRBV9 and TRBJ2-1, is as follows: DSGVTQTPKHLITATGQRVTLRCSPRSGDLSVYWYQQSLDQGLQFLIQYYNGEERAKGNILERFSAQQFPDLHSELNLSSLELGDSALYFCASSSKGDLYEHEQFFGPGTRLTVL.

CDR3 protein: CASGQGQGYKGYTF. CDR3 in DNA: TGTGCCAGCGGACAGGGACAGGGATATAAGGGCTACACCTTC. The V and J genes are TRBV27 and TRBJ1-2; 9 bases align to TRBD1. This CDR3 is built from 14 residues. The germline gives CDR1 MNHEY, CDR2 SMNVEV (reference sequence). The ends lost 8 bases at V and 8 bases at J; junction bases unmatched: 12.

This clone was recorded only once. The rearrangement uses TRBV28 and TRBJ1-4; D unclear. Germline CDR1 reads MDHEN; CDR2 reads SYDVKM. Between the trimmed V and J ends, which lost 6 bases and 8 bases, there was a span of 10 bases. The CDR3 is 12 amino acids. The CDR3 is CASSLMAEKLFF. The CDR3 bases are TGTGCCAGCAGCCTGATGGCAGAAAAACTGTTTTTT.

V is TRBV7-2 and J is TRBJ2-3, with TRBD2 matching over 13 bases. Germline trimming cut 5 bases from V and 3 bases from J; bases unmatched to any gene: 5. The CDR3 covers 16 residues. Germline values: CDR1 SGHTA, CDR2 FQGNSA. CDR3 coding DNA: TGTGCCAGCAGCCGGGGACTAGCGGGAATTACAGATACGCAGTATTTT. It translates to CASSRGLAGITDTQYF. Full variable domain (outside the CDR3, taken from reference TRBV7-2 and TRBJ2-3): GAGVSQSPSNKVTEKGKDVELRCDPISGHTALYWYRQSLGQGLEFLIYFQGNSAPDKSGLPSDRFSAERTGGSVSTLTIQRTQQEDSAVYLCASSRGLAGITDTQYFGPGTRLTVL.

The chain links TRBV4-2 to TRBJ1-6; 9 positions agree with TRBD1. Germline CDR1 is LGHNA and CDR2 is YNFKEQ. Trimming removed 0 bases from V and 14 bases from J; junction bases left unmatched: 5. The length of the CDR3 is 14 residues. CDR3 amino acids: CASSQDTGGMALHF. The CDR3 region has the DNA TGTGCCAGCAGCCAAGACACAGGGGGCATGGCCCTCCACTTT.

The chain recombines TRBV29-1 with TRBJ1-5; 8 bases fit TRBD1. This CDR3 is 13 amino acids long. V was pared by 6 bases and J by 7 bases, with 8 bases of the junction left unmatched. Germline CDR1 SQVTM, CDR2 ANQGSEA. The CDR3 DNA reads TGCAGCGTCTCCGGACAGGGTGAACAGCCCCAGCATTTT. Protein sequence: CSVSGQGEQPQHF.

The DNA of the CDR3 is TGTGCCAGTGGGGGACAACAGGGGGCGCGGTACTATGGCTACACCTTC. Amino acid sequence: CASGGQQGARYYGYTF. The chain couples TRBV19 to TRBJ1-2; 9 bases are shared with TRBD1. This CDR3 spans 16 amino acids. Per germline, CDR1 LNHDA and CDR2 SQIVND (reference sequence). The V and J ends lost 8 bases and 3 bases, in that order; junction bases with no gene match: 13.

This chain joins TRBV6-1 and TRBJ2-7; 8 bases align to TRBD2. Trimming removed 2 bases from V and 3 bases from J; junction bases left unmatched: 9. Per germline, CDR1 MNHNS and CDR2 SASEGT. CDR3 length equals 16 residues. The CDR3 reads CASSERGSGAYYEQYV. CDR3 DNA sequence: TGTGCCAGCAGTGAACGGGGTAGCGGGGCCTACTACGAGCAGTACGTC.

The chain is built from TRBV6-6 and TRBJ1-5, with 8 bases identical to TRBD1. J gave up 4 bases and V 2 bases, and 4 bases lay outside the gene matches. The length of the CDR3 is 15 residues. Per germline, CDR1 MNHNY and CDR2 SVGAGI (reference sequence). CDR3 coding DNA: TGTGCCAGCAGTTACGGACAGGGAGGAAATCAGCCCCAGCATTTT. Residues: CASSYGQGGNQPQHF.

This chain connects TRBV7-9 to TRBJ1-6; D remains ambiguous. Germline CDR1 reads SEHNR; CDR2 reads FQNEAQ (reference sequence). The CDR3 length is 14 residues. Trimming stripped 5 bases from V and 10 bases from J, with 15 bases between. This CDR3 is CASSIRDQMSPLHF. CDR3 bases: TGTGCCAGCAGCATCCGGGATCAGATGTCACCCCTCCACTTT. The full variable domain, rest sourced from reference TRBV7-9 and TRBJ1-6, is DTGVSQNPRHKITKRGQNVTFRCDPISEHNRLYWYRQTLGQGPEFLTYFQNEAQLEKSRLLSDRFSAERPKGSFSTLEIQRTEQGDSAMYLCASSIRDQMSPLHFGNGTRLTVT.

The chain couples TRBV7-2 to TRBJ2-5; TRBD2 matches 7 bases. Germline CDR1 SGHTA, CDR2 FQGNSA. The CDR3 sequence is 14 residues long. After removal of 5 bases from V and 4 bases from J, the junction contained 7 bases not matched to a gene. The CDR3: CASSKSGNSETQYF. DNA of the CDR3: TGTGCCAGCAGCAAAAGCGGGAACTCAGAGACCCAGTACTTC.